The clone carrying this TCR beta chain was seen ten or more times. Its antigen is not identified. These data come from a study of T cells in Graves' hyperthyroidism and ophthalmopathy. Deletions cut 2 bases from V and 3 bases from J, with 8 bases between. Germline CDR1 reads MNHNS; CDR2 reads SASEGT. This CDR3 comprises 13 residues. The PBMCs had their origin in 7.5 to 10 ml of fresh peripheral blood. Whole-study results and caveats: Researchers report that a 13 V-J model separated ophthalmopathy from stable hyperthyroidism.

Authors of the study amplified TCR beta CDR3 regions from RNA transcripts. Initially, a first-round RT-PCR of the TCR CDR3 employed the HTBI primer set. TCRdb itself ran the multiplex PCR reads through MiXCR, one entry per CDR3 protein. This table holds approximately 370,000 distinct CDR3 sequences, approximately 18% found once. The TCR comes from a woman aged 25-40 years with Graves' hyperthyroidism that later progressed to Graves' ophthalmopathy. The specimen was blood. The rearrangement joins TRBV6-1 to TRBJ2-7, with D possibly being TRBD1 (6 bases). Written as DNA, the CDR3 is TGTGCCAGCAGTGAAAGGGACAACTACGAGCAGTACTTC. Protein: CASSERDNYEQYF.